Listed below are T cell receptor beta chains from one sample, sequenced in a study of blood T cell repertoires in COVID-19. TCRdb's table, derived via immunoSEQ multiplex PCR, lists solely in-frame clones and lacks some. The table shows about 290,000 clones, with roughly 89% occurring only once. The sequenced sample was PBMCs or T cells enriched from blood (not recorded which). The receptor source for this set is a woman between 35 and 50 years old who had recovered from COVID-19. Both conserved end residues are part of each CDR3. The order of the fields is V gene, clone size, CDR3 protein. Some rows have no size entry. The others give once, few or many, or a class for an expanded clone.

V: TRBV10-1
size: NA
CDR3: CASSESRGTGDTQYF

V: TRBV7-3
size: NA
CDR3: CASSSGGSYNEQFF

V: TRBV19
size: NA
CDR3: CASRASGGFSNEQFF

V: TRBV5-1
size: NA
CDR3: CASSLVAGGPNNEQFF

V: TRBV29-1
size: NA
CDR3: CSVPRDSYNEQFF

V: TRBV7-2
size: NA
CDR3: CASSLVDRGYEQYF

V: TRBV3-1/TRBV3-2
size: NA
CDR3: CASSQDLGGGYTF

V: TRBV20-1
size: NA
CDR3: CSASGGKETQYF

V: TRBV2
size: NA
CDR3: CASSERRDRGHTTNEKLFF

V: TRBV21-1
size: NA
CDR3: CASSPGTGKGAYGYTF

V: TRBV18
size: NA
CDR3: CASSPPNLGQGKSATNEKLFF

V: TRBV18
size: NA
CDR3: CASSRGPQDTQYF

V: TRBV19
size: NA
CDR3: CASSRGLAGDEQFF

V: TRBV3-1/TRBV3-2
size: NA
CDR3: CASSQSFGGLYGYTF

V: TRBV4-1
size: NA
CDR3: CASSQNPGQGLNEQFF

V: TRBV7-6
size: NA
CDR3: CASSLVDSPNQPQHF

V: TRBV6-5
size: NA
CDR3: CASSIQGLNTEAFF

V: TRBV30
size: once
CDR3: CAWRLAGYNEQFF

V: TRBV2
size: NA
CDR3: CASRDSYNEQFF

V: TRBV14
size: NA
CDR3: CASSQGANYGYTF

V: TRBV30
size: NA
CDR3: CAWSPQWGGRGSYEQYF

V: TRBV9
size: NA
CDR3: CASSVGTGKLYGYTF

V: TRBV25-1
size: NA
CDR3: CASSPQDRENTEAFF

V: TRBV30
size: NA
CDR3: CAWRGGTGEIKADTQYF

V: TRBV7-9
size: NA
CDR3: CASSLEQGYTEAFF

V: TRBV2
size: NA
CDR3: CASSGTSGSHGELFF

V: TRBV2
size: NA
CDR3: CASSEATITDTQYF

V: TRBV28
size: NA
CDR3: CASTRRGAGRSGYTF

V: TRBV5-6
size: once
CDR3: CASSLKQGYQETQYF

V: TRBV19
size: NA
CDR3: CASSRGQGATDTQYF

V: TRBV11-2
size: NA
CDR3: CASSLDREVEQYF

V: TRBV18
size: NA
CDR3: CASSVFGTGVSNTEAFF

V: TRBV12-3/TRBV12-4
size: NA
CDR3: CASSLSRYEQYF

V: TRBV15
size: few
CDR3: CATSRDRGASTDTQYF

V: TRBV9
size: NA
CDR3: CASSEEDLGGGEQYF

V: TRBV28
size: NA
CDR3: CASTGGVREKLFF

V: TRBV5-1
size: NA
CDR3: CASSLLIGTSQDTQYF

V: TRBV27
size: NA
CDR3: CASRYPGGGYTF

V: TRBV9
size: few
CDR3: CASSVSGGIGGDTQYF

V: TRBV5-1
size: NA
CDR3: CASSLEQGGGSPLHF

V: TRBV11-2
size: NA
CDR3: CASSLDRGTGQGGYTF

V: TRBV5-4
size: few
CDR3: CASSRDINDEKLFF

V: TRBV11-2
size: NA
CDR3: CASSLVYTGDVNTEAFF

V: TRBV4-2
size: NA
CDR3: CASSQDLGRGWGTSGRSSYEQYF

V: TRBV6-5
size: NA
CDR3: CASSPREGRNEKLFF

V: TRBV6-5
size: NA
CDR3: CASSPSVGNTEAFF

V: TRBV5-1
size: NA
CDR3: CASSPQTGTDTQYF

V: TRBV2
size: once
CDR3: CASSTQGRVADTQYF

V: TRBV11-3
size: NA
CDR3: CASSFGQGNYEQYF

V: TRBV5-4
size: NA
CDR3: CASSAGTGRSKNIQYF

V: TRBV10-3
size: NA
CDR3: CAISDPQGDRGNTIYF

V: TRBV7-6
size: NA
CDR3: CASSPRLAGGSGANVLTF